This T cell receptor (beta chain) was identified during a study of Graves' ophthalmopathy and Graves' hyperthyroidism. Study-level information: Ahead of any treatment, peripheral blood was obtained at the initial diagnosis. Study outcomes and limitations: Most expanded thyroid clonotypes above 0.001 frequency also appeared in blood.

V was trimmed by 4 bases and J by 6 bases, leaving 19 bases between them. The CDR3 is 17 amino acids. CDR1 is MGHRA, CDR2 YSYEKL, per germline. Amplification of TCR beta CDR3 regions used RNA transcripts. RT-PCR with HTBI primers came first, then second-round multiplex PCR. TCRdb re-called the multiplex PCR reads with MiXCR, one entry per CDR3 protein. The sample contains about 390,000 distinct CDR3 sequences, approximately 15% of which appear only once. This clonotype was seen a handful of times. Antigen specificity is unknown. Ophthalmopathy absent within 18 months of follow-up marked hyperthyroidism as stable. None of the included patients had other autoimmune diseases, uncontrolled infections, pregnancy or lactation, as these led to exclusion.

The clonotype was recovered from a woman between 18 and 30 years old with stable Graves' hyperthyroidism. This sequence joins TRBV4-1 and TRBJ1-6; no definite D call. Sequenced sample: peripheral blood. The CDR3 loop is CASSPGQARKSNSPLHF. The CDR3 coding sequence is TGCGCCAGCAGCCCCGGGCAGGCGCGCAAGTCTAATTCACCCCTCCACTTT.